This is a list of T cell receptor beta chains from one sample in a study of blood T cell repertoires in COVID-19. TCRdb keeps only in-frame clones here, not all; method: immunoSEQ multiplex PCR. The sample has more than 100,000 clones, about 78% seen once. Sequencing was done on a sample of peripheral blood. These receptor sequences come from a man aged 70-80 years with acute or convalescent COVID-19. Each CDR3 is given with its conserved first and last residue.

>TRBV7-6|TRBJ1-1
CASSLRTHHEAFF
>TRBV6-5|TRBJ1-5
CASSQGARNQPQHF
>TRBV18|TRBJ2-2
CASSPRGELFF
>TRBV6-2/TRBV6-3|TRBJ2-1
CASSYSTRGVYNEQFF
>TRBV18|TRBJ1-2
CASSPLDRASNYGYTF
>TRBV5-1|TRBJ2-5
CASSLLRGNQETQYF
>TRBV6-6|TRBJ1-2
CASRGQGRHYGYTF
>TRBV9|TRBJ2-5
CASSASGLAGIETQYF
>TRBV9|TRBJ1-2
CASSVEGSDYGYTF
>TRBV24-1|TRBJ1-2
CATSDSLTAYYGYTF
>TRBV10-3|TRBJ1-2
CATRRGSDGYTF
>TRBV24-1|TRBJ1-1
CATSGPTDDRLLNTEAFF
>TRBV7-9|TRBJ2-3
CASSLTGSTDTQYF
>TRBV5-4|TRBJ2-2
CASSLERTENTGELFF
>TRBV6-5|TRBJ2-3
CASSWGLDTDTQYF
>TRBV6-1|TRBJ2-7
CASSENRGYEQYF
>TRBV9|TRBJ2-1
CASSVGDGRLAGGPREQFF
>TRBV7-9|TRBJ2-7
CASVGSDRSYEQYF
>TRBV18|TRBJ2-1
CASSRGQVQFF
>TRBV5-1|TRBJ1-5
CASRTGPEGFQPQHF
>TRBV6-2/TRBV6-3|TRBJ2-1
CASSYSNGLAGSREQFF
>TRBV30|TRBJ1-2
CAWTGLIGYGYTF
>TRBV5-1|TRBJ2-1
CASSLVPAGGYNEQFF
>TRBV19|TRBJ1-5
CASSFSAGSNQPQHF
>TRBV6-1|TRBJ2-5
CASSERPFTGQGPQETQYF
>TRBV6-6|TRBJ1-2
CASSYSLGDYGYTF
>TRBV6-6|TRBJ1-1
CASRPTVGVDEAFF